This T cell receptor beta chain was recorded in a study of T cells after yellow fever vaccination. TCRdb recomputed calls from the 5' RACE reads with MiXCR, one row per CDR3 protein. The sample consists of some 670,000 distinct CDR3 sequences, 9% to 15% of them appearing once. Germline loops: CDR1 DFQATT, CDR2 SNEGSKA (reference sequence). The V gene lost 5 bases and the J gene lost 6 bases, with 11 bases spanning the gap. This CDR3 region has 11 residues. This clonotype was recorded many times. The TCR sequence derives from a man aged 30 to 39 who received the YFV17D yellow fever vaccine. The sample here was PBMCs, taken on the day of the yellow fever booster vaccination. The chain links TRBV20-1 to TRBJ2-7; weak D call: TRBD2 (5 bases). CDR3 nucleotide sequence: TGCAGTGCTCGCCGGGGATCCGAGCAGTACTTC. Amino acid sequence: CSARRGSEQYF.